This T cell receptor beta chain was identified during a study of T-cell reconstitution after alpha-beta-depleted transplantation in children. Study-level findings and limits: High day-60 TCRbeta diversity in some patients came from surviving recipient T cells and thymic progenitors. The study reportedly traced alpha-beta T cells about two months after transplant to several hundred expanded graft clones.

The library targeted TCRbeta and was prepared with unique molecular identifiers. In TCRdb, the PCR reads were re-called with MiXCR into one record per CDR3 protein. The table has a few hundred thousand distinct CDR3 sequences, 15% to 20% seen once. The CDR3 extends over 17 amino acids. The V segment lost 6 bases and the J segment 4 bases; nucleotides outside the gene matches: 13. Germline CDR1 is MGHRA and CDR2 is YSYEKL. This clonotype was counted a few times. No antigen is known for it. The origin of this receptor is a boy younger than two who had a stem cell transplant for Wiskott-Aldrich syndrome, so the T cells may come from the graft donor. The input for sequencing was PBMCs, mostly from graft donor cells, taken 360 days after TCRalphabeta/CD19-depleted stem cell transplant. The V gene is TRBV4-1, the J gene TRBJ2-3; 10 nucleotides agree with TRBD2. The CDR3 DNA follows: TGCGCCAGCAGTCGTAACCCTAGCGGGAGCAGTGCAGATACGCAGTATTTT. Protein product: CASSRNPSGSSADTQYF.